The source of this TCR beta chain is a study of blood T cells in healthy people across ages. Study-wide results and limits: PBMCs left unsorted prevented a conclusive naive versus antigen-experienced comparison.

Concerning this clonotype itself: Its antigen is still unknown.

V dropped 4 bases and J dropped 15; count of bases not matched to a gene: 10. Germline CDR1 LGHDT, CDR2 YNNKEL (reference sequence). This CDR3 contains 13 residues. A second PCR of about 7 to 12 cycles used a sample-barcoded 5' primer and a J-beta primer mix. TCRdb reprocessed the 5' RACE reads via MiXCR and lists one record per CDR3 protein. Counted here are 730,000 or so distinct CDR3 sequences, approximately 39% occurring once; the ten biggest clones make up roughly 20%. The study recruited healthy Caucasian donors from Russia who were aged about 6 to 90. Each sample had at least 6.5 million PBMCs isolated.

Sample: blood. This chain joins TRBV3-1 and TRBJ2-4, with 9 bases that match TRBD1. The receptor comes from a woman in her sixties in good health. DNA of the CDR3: TGTGCCAGCAGCCCTAAAACAGGGGGCGAGCGGTACTTC. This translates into CASSPKTGGERYF.